This TCR beta chain was obtained from a study of early T cells in non-severe SARS-CoV-2 infection. This clonotype was found many times. The CDR3 has 14 residues. V shed 8 bases and J shed 6 bases, with 18 bases lying between them. TCRdb independently ran MiXCR on the 5' RACE reads; one entry per CDR3 protein. The profile shows roughly 52,000 distinct CDR3 sequences, under 7.5% of them singletons. This sequence joins TRBV12-3 or TRBV12-4 and TRBJ2-3; weak D call: TRBD2 (6 bases). The sample was whole blood, taken at baseline. The sequence was collected from an adult who was a healthcare worker with PCR-confirmed SARS-CoV-2 infection or an uninfected control (not recorded which). CDR3 amino acids: CASQLVGGVDTQYF. Written as DNA, the CDR3 is TGTGCCAGCCAACTCGTGGGGGGTGTTGATACGCAGTATTTT.